A selection of T cell receptor beta chains follows, all from one sample in a study of T-cell memory formation after mild COVID-19. One entry per CDR3 protein results from TCRdb running MiXCR on the 5' RACE reads. The data show 390,000 or so distinct CDR3 sequences, about a sixth seen once. Sequencing was carried out using PBMCs or a T cell subset sorted from them (not recorded which). Receptor source: a young man who had mild COVID-19 (a few samples of this study predate the infection). Cell type and time point are not known. CDR3s include the opening cysteine and the closing phenylalanine or tryptophan. The D gene is left open where the match is weak. Clone size is given for some rows only: seen once, a few or many times, or a class if the clone is expanded.

V: TRBV27; D: TRBD2; size: NA; J: TRBJ2-5; DNA: TGTGCCAGCAGCGCAACTAGCGGGGGGATGGAGACCCAGTACTTC; CDR3: CASSATSGGMETQYF
V: TRBV5-1; D: NA; size: few; J: TRBJ1-1; DNA: TGCGCCAGCAGGGGCCCTTCCTTCACTGAAGCTTTCTTT; CDR3: CASRGPSFTEAFF
V: TRBV14; D: NA; size: NA; J: TRBJ1-2; DNA: TGTGCCAGCAGCCAAGTCGTCAGGGGAGATGACTATGGCTACACCTTC; CDR3: CASSQVVRGDDYGYTF
V: TRBV6-5; D: NA; size: few; J: TRBJ1-5; DNA: TGTGCCAGCAGCCCGTTTCCGTTCCAGCCCCAGCATTTT; CDR3: CASSPFPFQPQHF
V: TRBV2; D: TRBD1; size: NA; J: TRBJ1-5; DNA: TGTGCCAGCAGCACGGGACAGGGCCAGCCCCAGCATTTT; CDR3: CASSTGQGQPQHF
V: TRBV10-2; D: TRBD1; size: NA; J: TRBJ2-7; DNA: TGCGCCAGCATGACGACAGGGGGGACCTACGAGCAGTACTTC; CDR3: CASMTTGGTYEQYF
V: TRBV20-1; D: NA; size: NA; J: TRBJ2-3; DNA: TGCAGTGCTAGAGATCCAAACCCCCTCAGCACAGATACGCAGTATTTT; CDR3: CSARDPNPLSTDTQYF
V: TRBV4-1; D: NA; size: NA; J: TRBJ1-1; DNA: TGCGCCAGCAGCCAAGTTTCGAGGAACACTGAAGCTTTCTTT; CDR3: CASSQVSRNTEAFF
V: TRBV6-5; D: NA; size: many; J: TRBJ2-5; DNA: TGTGCCAGCAGTCCCTCGACAGACCTGCAAGAGACCCAGTACTTC; CDR3: CASSPSTDLQETQYF
V: TRBV4-2; D: NA; size: NA; J: TRBJ1-3; DNA: TGTGCCAGCAGCCAAGAAGGGGGGGGCTCTGGAAACACCATATATTTT; CDR3: CASSQEGGGSGNTIYF
V: TRBV7-9; D: NA; size: NA; J: TRBJ1-1; DNA: TGTGCCAGCAGCCGGTGGGAGGGGCCGACTGAAGCTTTCTTT; CDR3: CASSRWEGPTEAFF
V: TRBV7-9; D: TRBD2; size: few; J: TRBJ2-1; DNA: TGTGCCAGCAGCTTGGGGACTAGCGGGGGGGCTGGCGATGAGCAGTTCTTC; CDR3: CASSLGTSGGAGDEQFF
V: TRBV7-8; D: TRBD1; size: few; J: TRBJ1-1; DNA: TGTGCCAGCAGCTGGTTCCGGGACAGGCCTCTGAACACTGAAGCTTTCTTT; CDR3: CASSWFRDRPLNTEAFF
V: TRBV7-2; D: TRBD1; size: NA; J: TRBJ1-5; DNA: TGTGCCAGCAGGCCGACAGGGATGTTCAATCAGCCCCAGCATTTT; CDR3: CASRPTGMFNQPQHF
V: TRBV7-9; D: NA; size: NA; J: TRBJ2-1; DNA: TGTGCCAGCAGCTCGGAGGATAGGCAGTTCTTC; CDR3: CASSSEDRQFF
V: TRBV12-3/TRBV12-4; D: TRBD1; size: NA; J: TRBJ1-4; DNA: TGTGCCAGCAGTTCCACGACAGGGGCCAGGGAAAAACTGTTTTTT; CDR3: CASSSTTGAREKLFF
V: TRBV7-2; D: TRBD1; size: many; J: TRBJ2-4; DNA: TGTGCCAGCAGCTTAGGTTTACAGGGGGAAAACATTCAGTACTTC; CDR3: CASSLGLQGENIQYF
V: TRBV6-5; D: NA; size: few; J: TRBJ2-1; DNA: TGTGCCAGCATTGGGACGGCTCACAATGAGCAGTTCTTC; CDR3: CASIGTAHNEQFF
V: TRBV4-1; D: TRBD1; size: few; J: TRBJ2-5; DNA: TGCGCCAGCAGCCAAGAAGGGGGCTCCTGGGAGACCCAGTACTTC; CDR3: CASSQEGGSWETQYF
V: TRBV3-1; D: TRBD1; size: NA; J: TRBJ2-3; DNA: TGTGCCAGCAGCCAAGATCGGGACAGGGCCTCAGATACGCAGTATTTT; CDR3: CASSQDRDRASDTQYF
V: TRBV6-2/TRBV6-3; D: NA; size: NA; J: TRBJ1-1; DNA: TGTGCCAGCACCCAGGGGCAAGTAAACACTGAAGCTTTCTTT; CDR3: CASTQGQVNTEAFF
V: TRBV11-2; D: TRBD1; size: few; J: TRBJ2-1; DNA: TGTGCCAGCAGCTTAGGGCCGGGACAGTCCTACAATGAGCAGTTCTTC; CDR3: CASSLGPGQSYNEQFF
V: TRBV29-1; D: NA; size: few; J: TRBJ1-2; DNA: TGCAGCGTCCGAGCCCGGGGCTATGGCTACACCTTC; CDR3: CSVRARGYGYTF
V: TRBV20-1; D: NA; size: NA; J: TRBJ1-3; DNA: TGCAGTGCTAGGGCGGCAATCTCTGGAAACACCATATATTTT; CDR3: CSARAAISGNTIYF
V: TRBV6-1; D: NA; size: many; J: TRBJ2-3; DNA: TGTGCCAGCAGGTGGGGCGCTGGGGATACGCAGTATTTT; CDR3: CASRWGAGDTQYF
V: TRBV12-3/TRBV12-4; D: TRBD1; size: NA; J: TRBJ1-2; DNA: TGTGCCAGCGGAGACAGGGGGCCTTTTGATGGCTACACCTTC; CDR3: CASGDRGPFDGYTF
V: TRBV7-8; D: NA; size: many; J: TRBJ2-2; DNA: TGTGCCAGCAGCCCGGGAGACAGGGCCCCGAACACCGGGGAGCTGTTTTTT; CDR3: CASSPGDRAPNTGELFF
V: TRBV7-9; D: NA; size: NA; J: TRBJ1-1; DNA: TGTGCCAGCAGCCCTAAAGGGCGATGGGAAGCTTTCTTT; CDR3: CASSPKGRWEAFF
V: TRBV12-3/TRBV12-4; D: NA; size: NA; J: TRBJ2-1; DNA: TGTGCCAGCAGTTTAAGGGATGGTACTTACAATGAGCAGTTCTTC; CDR3: CASSLRDGTYNEQFF
V: TRBV5-1; D: NA; size: NA; J: TRBJ1-4; DNA: TGCGCCAGCAGCCCTTCAACTAATGAAAAACTGTTTTTT; CDR3: CASSPSTNEKLFF
V: TRBV5-1; D: NA; size: few; J: TRBJ2-5; DNA: TGCGCCAGCAGGCCGACATTTGGGGAGACCCAGTACTTC; CDR3: CASRPTFGETQYF
V: TRBV11-2; D: TRBD2; size: NA; J: TRBJ2-2; DNA: TGTGCCAGCAGCTTAGCTTACGGGACTACTAGCGGGCGCAGTAACACCGGGGAGCTGTTTTTT; CDR3: CASSLAYGTTSGRSNTGELFF
V: TRBV7-2; D: NA; size: few; J: TRBJ1-1; DNA: TGTGCCAGCAGCTCACGCACCCTTGGAATGAACACTGAAGCTTTCTTT; CDR3: CASSSRTLGMNTEAFF
V: TRBV7-2; D: NA; size: many; J: TRBJ2-3; DNA: TGTGCCAGCAGCTTAAACGCGGATACGCAGTATTTT; CDR3: CASSLNADTQYF
V: TRBV19; D: NA; size: NA; J: TRBJ2-1; DNA: TGTGCCAGCCAAAGGACACCGAGCTCCTACAATGAGCAGTTCTTC; CDR3: CASQRTPSSYNEQFF
V: TRBV5-6; D: NA; size: NA; J: TRBJ1-6; DNA: TGTGCCAGCAGCTTGGGTGGACTGAATAATTCACCCCTCCACTTT; CDR3: CASSLGGLNNSPLHF
V: TRBV6-5; D: TRBD2; size: few; J: TRBJ2-2; DNA: TGTGCCAGCAGTCCGCAGCGGGGGACGAACACCGGGGAGCTGTTTTTT; CDR3: CASSPQRGTNTGELFF
V: TRBV20-1; D: TRBD1; size: once; J: TRBJ1-2; DNA: TGCAGTGCTAGAGACATCCCGAGACAGGGGGCGTTTGTATCTGGCTACACCTTC; CDR3: CSARDIPRQGAFVSGYTF
V: TRBV5-4; D: NA; size: NA; J: TRBJ2-7; DNA: TGTGCCAGCAGCCCTTCGGGGGGCGCAGGAATCTACGAGCAGTACTTC; CDR3: CASSPSGGAGIYEQYF
V: TRBV5-5; D: TRBD1; size: few; J: TRBJ2-5; DNA: TGTGCCAGCAGGATGGCCCACGAGGGGGCCTGGGAGACCCAGTACTTC; CDR3: CASRMAHEGAWETQYF
V: TRBV6-2/TRBV6-3; D: NA; size: few; J: TRBJ1-1; DNA: TGTGCCAGCAGAACCCCTTTTACAGGGAACACTGAAGCTTTCTTT; CDR3: CASRTPFTGNTEAFF
V: TRBV5-1; D: NA; size: NA; J: TRBJ1-2; DNA: TGCGCCAGCAGCTTGGGTACAGGAGTACGTGGCTACACCTTC; CDR3: CASSLGTGVRGYTF
V: TRBV18; D: NA; size: NA; J: TRBJ1-2; DNA: TGTGCCAGCTCACCAGAGATTAACTATGGCTACACCTTC; CDR3: CASSPEINYGYTF
V: TRBV29-1; D: NA; size: few; J: TRBJ2-1; DNA: TGCAGCGTTGTACCCAGGGGAGATGAGCAGTTCTTC; CDR3: CSVVPRGDEQFF
V: TRBV2; D: NA; size: few; J: TRBJ1-1; DNA: TGTGCCAGCAGCGCAGAGATGAACACTGAAGCTTTCTTT; CDR3: CASSAEMNTEAFF
V: TRBV5-1; D: TRBD1; size: NA; J: TRBJ2-2; DNA: TGCGCCAGCAGTTCGCCGGGACAGACCGGGGAGCTGTTTTTT; CDR3: CASSSPGQTGELFF
V: TRBV12-3/TRBV12-4; D: NA; size: many; J: TRBJ1-5; DNA: TGTGCCAGCAGTTTCGGGCGGGGGCAGCCCCAGCATTTT; CDR3: CASSFGRGQPQHF
V: TRBV13; D: TRBD2; size: NA; J: TRBJ2-7; DNA: TGTGCCAGCACCCCCGGGAGGGGGGAGCAGTACTTC; CDR3: CASTPGRGEQYF
V: TRBV6-2/TRBV6-3; D: NA; size: NA; J: TRBJ2-4; DNA: TGTGCCAGCCGATCGACAGCCAAAAACATTCAGTACTTC; CDR3: CASRSTAKNIQYF
V: TRBV20-1; D: NA; size: many; J: TRBJ2-3; DNA: TGCAGTGCTATGACCGTGGGGGGGCTAGATACGCAGTATTTT; CDR3: CSAMTVGGLDTQYF
V: TRBV20-1; D: NA; size: NA; J: TRBJ2-3; DNA: TGCAGTGCTAGAGATGGCGGTAGCACAGATACGCAGTATTTT; CDR3: CSARDGGSTDTQYF
V: TRBV7-2; D: TRBD1; size: NA; J: TRBJ2-1; DNA: TGTGCCAGCAGCTTAGGGGCAGGACAGGGGTTACGAGAGCAGTTCTTC; CDR3: CASSLGAGQGLREQFF
V: TRBV4-3; D: NA; size: NA; J: TRBJ2-3; DNA: TGCGCCAGCAGCCAAGGAAAGGGGCACGTTCCAGATACGCAGTATTTT; CDR3: CASSQGKGHVPDTQYF